The 25 T cell receptor beta chains below were found in one sample sequenced in a study of blood T cell repertoires in COVID-19. Assay used: immunoSEQ multiplex PCR; TCRdb lists only in-frame clones, some missing. The sample comprises fewer than 250,000 clones, about nine tenths of which are singletons, and around 2.8% rests with the top ten. Sequenced input: peripheral blood. The receptor source for this set is a woman aged 60 to 75 with acute or convalescent COVID-19.

This chain joins TRBV29-1 and TRBJ2-1; unclear D gene. Trimming removed 6 bases at V and 0 bases at J, with 18 bases between. The CDR3 totals 16 residues. Germline CDR1 is SQVTM and CDR2 is ANQGSEA. The chain's CDR3 is CSVESVDSSSYNEQFF. DNA of the CDR3: TGCAGCGTAGAATCAGTCGATTCAAGCTCCTACAATGAGCAGTTCTTC.

This sequence joins TRBV11-3 and TRBJ2-1; a possible D gene is TRBD2 (5 bases). CDR3 length equals 15 residues. Deletions cut 4 bases from V and 0 bases from J, with 10 bases between. Germline V lookup: CDR1 SGHNT, CDR2 YENEEA. In DNA, the CDR3 is TGTGCCAGCAGCTCAAGCGGCCCCTCCTACAATGAGCAGTTCTTC. Encoded protein: CASSSSGPSYNEQFF.

The rearrangement links TRBV13 to TRBJ2-7; the D gene is possibly TRBD2 (6 bases). CDR3 length: 15 amino acids. Germline lookup yields CDR1 PRHDT and CDR2 FYEKMQ (reference sequence). V was cut by 5 bases and J by 3 bases, with 17 bases left in between. This CDR3 reads CASSVSGTGDYEQYF. The CDR3 DNA reads TGTGCCAGCAGCGTCTCCGGGACTGGCGACTACGAGCAGTACTTC.

The J gene is TRBJ2-7, the V gene TRBV5-1, with D possibly matching TRBD1 (6 bases). The CDR3 extends over 13 amino acids. The V end was cut by 0 bases, the J end by 6 bases, with 10 bases between. Germline CDR1 is SGHRS and CDR2 is YFSETQ. CDR3 amino acids: CASSLVVRGEQYF. The CDR3 DNA reads as TGCGCCAGCAGCTTGGTGGTCAGGGGCGAGCAGTACTTC.

The chain recombines TRBV5-1 with TRBJ2-3, with 13 bases lining up with TRBD2. Germline values: CDR1 SGHRS, CDR2 YFSETQ. The CDR3 length is 17 residues. The V gene end was trimmed by 4 bases and the J gene end by 3 bases; junction bases not matched to a gene: 8. CDR3: CASSPGTSGVRTDTQYF. The CDR3 DNA follows: TGCGCCAGCAGCCCCGGGACTAGCGGGGTTAGAACAGATACGCAGTATTTT. Full variable domain (missing parts from reference TRBV5-1 and TRBJ2-3): KAGVTQTPRYLIKTRGQQVTLSCSPISGHRSVSWYQQTPGQGLQFLFEYFSETQRNKGNFPGRFSGRQFSNSRSEMNVSTLELGDSALYLCASSPGTSGVRTDTQYFGPGTRLTVL.

The chain employs TRBV5-1 and TRBJ2-6, with 7 nucleotides matching TRBD1. The ends lost 1 base at V and 4 bases at J; junction bases unmatched: 8. CDR3 length: 17 amino acids. The germline gives CDR1 SGHRS, CDR2 YFSETQ. The DNA of the CDR3 is TGCGCCAGCAGCTTGAACAGGGGCCCGGCCGGGGCCAACGTCCTGACTTTC. This sequence encodes CASSLNRGPAGANVLTF. Supplemented by reference TRBV5-1 and TRBJ2-6, the full variable domain reads KAGVTQTPRYLIKTRGQQVTLSCSPISGHRSVSWYQQTPGQGLQFLFEYFSETQRNKGNFPGRFSGRQFSNSRSEMNVSTLELGDSALYLCASSLNRGPAGANVLTFGAGSRLTVL.

V and J are TRBV5-8 and TRBJ1-4, with D tentatively TRBD1 (5 bases). Trimming removed 2 bases from V and 10 bases from J, with 18 bases in between. CDR1 and CDR2 from the germline V gene are SGHTS and YDEGEE. The CDR3 spans 15 residues. Written as DNA, the CDR3 is TGTGCCAGCAGCTTTACGTCGTCGGGGGGAGGAAAACTGTTTTTT. Encoded protein: CASSFTSSGGGKLFF.

The V gene is TRBV9, the J gene TRBJ2-7; TRBD2 matches 7 bases. Unmatched junction bases numbered 8, after V lost 0 bases and J lost 2 bases. The length of the CDR3 is 16 residues. Looked up from germline, CDR1 is SGDLS and CDR2 is YYNGEE. CDR3 nucleotides: TGTGCCAGCAGCGTAGAGGTGGGAGGGCTCGCCTACGAGCAGTACTTC. Protein sequence: CASSVEVGGLAYEQYF.

The chain employs TRBV30 and TRBJ1-4; D possibly corresponds to TRBD1 (6 bases). Germline V CDR1 and CDR2: GTSNPN, SVGIG (reference sequence). Trimming removed 3 bases from V and 7 bases from J, with 18 bases in between. The CDR3 consists of 15 residues. CDR3 protein: CAWSTQGTRGEKLFF. CDR3 in DNA: TGTGCCTGGAGCACTCAGGGGACGCGAGGTGAAAAACTGTTTTTT.

The J gene is TRBJ2-2, the V gene TRBV3-1 (or the pseudogene TRBV3-2), with 10 bases aligning to TRBD1. CDR3 size: 15 residues. The germline CDR1 and CDR2 sequences are LGHDT and YNNKEL (reference sequence). V gave up 8 bases and J gave up 4 bases; unmatched junction bases: 7. The DNA of the CDR3 is TGTGCCAGCTGGTCGGGACAGGGGAGCACCGGGGAGCTGTTTTTT. Residues: CASWSGQGSTGELFF.

The chain recombines TRBV4-3 with TRBJ1-2, with a weak D call TRBD1 (6 bases). V was clipped by 1 base and J by 4 bases, with 13 bases between them. CDR1 and CDR2 (germline): LGHNA, YSLEER. CDR3 length: 15 residues. CDR3 bases: TGCGCCAGCAGCCAAGTTCCCCCGGACAGCTATGGCTACACCTTC. Translating it yields CASSQVPPDSYGYTF.

The chain employs TRBV7-9 and TRBJ2-7, with D possibly TRBD1 on 5 matching bases. CDR3 length equals 14 residues. Per the germline V gene, CDR1 is SEHNR and CDR2 is FQNEAQ (reference sequence). Trimming shortened V by 5 bases and J by 1 base, and 12 bases separated the two germline ends. CDR3 amino acids: CASSPRDSSYEQYF. The DNA for the CDR3 is TGTGCCAGCAGCCCACGAGACAGTTCCTACGAGCAGTACTTC.

This clone appeared a single time. This sequence joins TRBV5-1 and TRBJ2-1; 7 nucleotides line up with TRBD1. From germline, CDR1 is SGHRS and CDR2 YFSETQ. V trimming: 6 bases; J trimming: 3 bases; junction bases outside the gene matches: 6. The CDR3 has 14 amino acids. In DNA, the CDR3 is TGCGCCAGCACCGCGACAGGGAGCTACAATGAGCAGTTCTTC. Encoded protein: CASTATGSYNEQFF.

The chain employs TRBV7-9 and TRBJ2-7, with a weak D call TRBD1 (6 bases). Per germline, CDR1 SEHNR and CDR2 FQNEAQ (reference sequence). The CDR3 runs to 14 residues. Trimming cost V 5 bases and J 3 bases, with 14 bases left between them. The CDR3 reads CASSQQGGGYEQYF. The CDR3 DNA reads TGTGCCAGCAGCCAACAGGGCGGCGGCTACGAGCAGTACTTC. The full variable domain, its missing parts supplied by reference TRBV7-9 and TRBJ2-7, is DTGVSQNPRHKITKRGQNVTFRCDPISEHNRLYWYRQTLGQGPEFLTYFQNEAQLEKSRLLSDRFSAERPKGSFSTLEIQRTEQGDSAMYLCASSQQGGGYEQYFGPGTRLTVT.

The V call is TRBV2, the J call TRBJ2-1; 11 positions agree with TRBD2. After removal of 6 bases from V and 7 bases from J, the junction contained 8 bases not matched to a gene. Per germline, CDR1 SNHLY and CDR2 FYNNEI. CDR3 length equals 15 residues. DNA of the CDR3: TGTGCCAGCAGCCCTACTAGCGGGAGAAGGAATGAGCAGTTCTTC. Protein: CASSPTSGRRNEQFF.

The chain links TRBV4-3 to TRBJ1-3; no clear D. From germline, CDR1 is LGHNA and CDR2 YSLEER. V lost 0 bases to trimming and J lost 0 bases, with 6 bases between them. The CDR3 runs to 15 residues. The CDR3 DNA reads as TGCGCCAGCAGCCAAGACGGTTTCTCTGGAAACACCATATATTTT. This codes for CASSQDGFSGNTIYF.

V gene TRBV6-5 combines with J gene TRBJ1-2, with 12 bases that match TRBD1. Germline trimming cut 6 bases from V and 8 bases from J; bases unmatched to any gene: 7. This CDR3 is 14 amino acids long. Germline assignment: CDR1 MNHEY and CDR2 SVGAGI. CDR3 protein: CASSPGQGAGGYTF. CDR3 nucleotide sequence: TGTGCCAGCAGCCCGGGACAGGGGGCAGGAGGCTACACCTTC.

V gene TRBV24-1 combines with J gene TRBJ2-1; no clear D. Germline CDR1 is KGHDR and CDR2 is SFDVKD. V dropped 5 bases and J dropped 0 bases, with 13 bases sitting between them. The CDR3 covers 16 residues. The CDR3 DNA is TGTGCCACCAGTGGAAGCCAACTGAGCTCCTACAATGAGCAGTTCTTC. It codes for CATSGSQLSSYNEQFF.

The J gene is TRBJ1-2, the V gene TRBV28, with 7 bases fitting TRBD1. The CDR3 has 15 residues. Germline CDR1 MDHEN, CDR2 SYDVKM. Trimming took 6 bases from V and 4 from J; bases not matched to a gene: 11. The CDR3 region is CASRRQQGNSYGYTF. The CDR3 DNA reads as TGTGCCAGCAGGCGCCAACAGGGGAATAGCTATGGCTACACCTTC.

The chain combines TRBV5-1 with TRBJ2-5, with TRBD2 matching 10 bases. The CDR3 spans 16 residues. Germline V gene data show CDR1 as SGHRS and CDR2 as YFSETQ. V trimming: 0 bases; J trimming: 5 bases; junction bases outside the gene matches: 7. The CDR3 loop is CASSLAGLAGAETQYF. DNA of the CDR3: TGCGCCAGCAGCTTGGCCGGCCTAGCGGGAGCGGAGACCCAGTACTTC. Looking up the rest from reference TRBV5-1 and TRBJ2-5 gives the full variable domain: KAGVTQTPRYLIKTRGQQVTLSCSPISGHRSVSWYQQTPGQGLQFLFEYFSETQRNKGNFPGRFSGRQFSNSRSEMNVSTLELGDSALYLCASSLAGLAGAETQYFGPGTRLLVL.

The chain combines TRBV27 with TRBJ2-6, with 9 bases lining up with TRBD1. Germline CDR1 MNHEY, CDR2 SMNVEV (reference sequence). The CDR3 covers 19 residues. V gave up 2 bases and J gave up 0 bases; unmatched junction bases: 8. CDR3 bases: TGTGCCAGCAGTTTAATGCGGGACAGGGCTATCTCTGGGGCCAACGTCCTGACTTTC. Translation: CASSLMRDRAISGANVLTF.

V usage is TRBV5-1 and J usage is TRBJ2-7; 8 nucleotides line up with TRBD1. The CDR3 sequence is 13 residues long. CDR1 SGHRS and CDR2 YFSETQ come from the germline V gene. V shed 5 bases and J 1 base; nucleotides not matched to a gene: 2. CDR3 sequence: CASRRTGSYEQYF. The CDR3 bases are TGCGCCAGCAGGAGGACAGGGTCCTACGAGCAGTACTTC.

The V and J genes are TRBV19 and TRBJ1-5; 7 bases fit TRBD1. J lost 2 bases, V lost 5 bases, and 12 bases had no gene match. There are 17 residues in the CDR3. Germline CDR1 LNHDA, CDR2 SQIVND (reference sequence). The CDR3 nucleotides read TGTGCCAGTAGTGGCGATGACAGGGATAAAGGCAATCAGCCCCAGCATTTT. Its translation is CASSGDDRDKGNQPQHF. Full variable domain (remainder filled in from reference TRBV19 and TRBJ1-5): DGGITQSPKYLFRKEGQNVTLSCEQNLNHDAMYWYRQDPGQGLRLIYYSQIVNDFQKGDIAEGYSVSREKKESFPLTVTSAQKNPTAFYLCASSGDDRDKGNQPQHFGDGTRLSIL.

CDR3 protein: CASRLTGNTEAFF. The DNA for the CDR3 is TGTGCCAGCAGGTTGACAGGCAACACTGAAGCTTTCTTT. This sequence joins TRBV7-2 and TRBJ1-1, with D perhaps TRBD1 (6 bases). The CDR3 runs to 13 residues. CDR1 and CDR2 (germline): SGHTA, FQGNSA. V shed 6 bases and J shed 2 bases, with 10 bases lying between them.

The rearrangement uses TRBV6-5 and TRBJ1-2, with 7 bases that match TRBD1. The J segment lost 4 bases and the V segment lost 4 bases, leaving 9 bases of the junction unmatched. The germline V gene has CDR1 MNHEY and CDR2 SVGAGI. The CDR3 runs to 15 residues. As DNA, the CDR3 is TGTGCCAGCAGTTTAGACAGGGAAAGGGGCTATGGCTACACCTTC. It codes for CASSLDRERGYGYTF.